These 18 T cell receptor beta chains share one sample of origin, sequenced in a study of response to subunit inactivated influenza vaccine. Via MiXCR, TCRdb re-called the RT-PCR reads, giving one row per CDR3 protein. This sample has just under 550,000 distinct CDR3 sequences, with approximately 22% found just once. These data also featured in a second study, about T cells expressing NK-cell markers. That source reports: The authors generated TCR beta cDNA through 5'RACE template switching with UMIs.

Sequenced material: CD4+ T cells sorted from PBMCs, taken 11 to 12 days after vaccination. Receptors were obtained from a man aged 50 to 59 who received an inactivated influenza vaccine.

This clonotype was counted a few times. The chain employs TRBV29-1 and TRBJ1-2, with unresolved D. Germline V gene sequence: CDR1 SQVTM, CDR2 ANQGSEA. The length of the CDR3 is 13 residues. The V gene lost 2 bases and the J gene lost 5 bases, with 12 bases spanning the gap. This CDR3 is CSVEFGIGYGYTF. In DNA form, the CDR3 reads TGCAGCGTTGAATTTGGGATTGGGTATGGCTACACCTTC.

The rearrangement links TRBV18 to TRBJ2-7, with D unclear. The V end lost 1 base, the J end lost 3 bases, and 7 bases lay between the germline ends. Germline CDR1 reads KGHSH; CDR2 reads LQKENI. CDR3 size: 13 residues. CDR3 coding DNA: TGTGCCAGCTCACCACGAGACAACTACGAGCAGTACTTC. As protein: CASSPRDNYEQYF.

The J gene is TRBJ2-2, the V gene TRBV5-5; tentative D call: TRBD1 (6 bases). V lost 5 bases, J lost 1 base, and 15 bases lay in between. Per the germline V gene, CDR1 is SGHKS and CDR2 is YYEKEE (reference sequence). This CDR3 spans 16 amino acids. CDR3 in amino acids: CASSSGAAVNTGELFF. The CDR3 DNA reads TGTGCCAGCAGTTCAGGGGCGGCGGTGAACACCGGGGAGCTGTTTTTT. Variable domain in full (rest from reference TRBV5-5 and TRBJ2-2): DAGVTQSPTHLIKTRGQQVTLRCSPISGHKSVSWYQQVLGQGPQFIFQYYEKEERGRGNFPDRFSARQFPNYSSELNVNALLLGDSALYLCASSSGAAVNTGELFFGEGSRLTVL.

This clonotype was seen more than once but under ten times. Its ends do not fully match the called genes, so a read error is possible. This chain joins TRBV20-1 and TRBJ1-2; the match to TRBD1 covers 11 bases. The germline V gene has CDR1 DFQATT and CDR2 SNEGSKA (reference sequence). CDR3 length: 11 residues. CDR3 sequence: CSARWTGGFTF. The CDR3 DNA is TGCAGTGCTAGATGGACAGGGGGCTTCACCTTC.

The V call is TRBV7-8, the J call TRBJ1-1; no clear D. CDR1 and CDR2 from the germline V gene are SGHVS and FQNEAQ. CDR3 size: 14 residues. The germline V and J ends were trimmed by 4 bases and 6 bases, with 15 bases remaining between them. The CDR3 nucleotides are TGTGCCAGCAGCTCAGTCCGGGGAGGATCTGAAGCTTTCTTT. This encodes CASSSVRGGSEAFF.

This chain links TRBV7-3 with TRBJ2-1; TRBD2 agrees at 8 bases. Germline V lookup: CDR1 SGHTA, CDR2 FQGTGA. Trimming at V came to 2 bases and at J to 7 bases, leaving 7 bases not matched to a gene. This CDR3 comprises 15 residues. The CDR3 bases are TGTGCCAGCAGCTTATGGGCGGGAGGACCGAATGAGCAGTTCTTC. As protein: CASSLWAGGPNEQFF.

The CDR3 here is CSAFPIRYHNEQFF. In DNA, the CDR3 is TGCAGTGCCTTTCCGATCCGGTATCACAATGAGCAGTTCTTC. J is TRBJ2-1 and V is TRBV20-1, with D unclear. The CDR3 runs to 14 residues. The V end lost 6 bases, the J end lost 5 bases, and 17 bases lay between the germline ends. Germline V lookup: CDR1 DFQATT, CDR2 SNEGSKA (reference sequence).

This chain joins TRBV7-9 and TRBJ2-5; D may be TRBD1 (5 bases). From germline, CDR1 is SEHNR and CDR2 FQNEAQ (reference sequence). V lost 3 bases, J lost 5 bases, and 13 bases lay in between. This CDR3 is built from 14 residues. CDR3 DNA: TGTGCCAGCAGCTTTCCGTCCCGACAGGAGACCCAGTACTTC. This gives the protein CASSFPSRQETQYF.

This clonotype was seen a few times. V gene TRBV6-6 combines with J gene TRBJ2-2, with D possibly matching TRBD2 (5 bases). The V end was cut by 6 bases, the J end by 6 bases, with 11 bases between. Looked up from germline, CDR1 is MNHNY and CDR2 is SVGAGI (reference sequence). The CDR3 totals 13 residues. The CDR3 bases are TGTGCCAGCAGACGTAGCGACGCCGGGGAGCTGTTTTTT. Amino acids: CASRRSDAGELFF.

The V gene is TRBV15, the J gene TRBJ1-1; D uncertain. Germline values: CDR1 LNHNV, CDR2 YYDKDF (reference sequence). The CDR3 sequence is 13 residues long. V was pared by 5 bases and J by 0 bases, with 7 bases between. This CDR3 is CATSVDMNTEAFF. CDR3 DNA sequence: TGTGCCACCAGCGTCGACATGAACACTGAAGCTTTCTTT.

This clonotype appeared a few times. The chain is built from TRBV30 and TRBJ2-1; D is possibly TRBD1 (5 bases). Germline CDR1 reads GTSNPN; CDR2 reads SVGIG (reference sequence). The CDR3 sequence is 12 residues long. Trimming left V 4 bases short and J 9 bases short, with 13 bases between. The CDR3 bases are TGTGCCTGGAACATGGGGCTTGGTGAGCAGTTCTTC. This sequence encodes CAWNMGLGEQFF. The full variable domain, in which reference TRBV30 and TRBJ2-1 provide the parts outside the CDR3, is SQTIHQWPATLVQPVGSPLSLECTVEGTSNPNLYWYRQAAGRGLQLLFYSVGIGQISSEVPQNLSASRPQDRQFILSSKKLLLSDSGFYLCAWNMGLGEQFFGPGTRLTVL.

The chain joins TRBV12-3 or TRBV12-4 to TRBJ2-1; 10 positions agree with TRBD2. This CDR3 spans 15 amino acids. V lost 6 bases, J lost 10 bases, and 12 bases stayed unmatched. CDR3 nucleotide sequence: TGTGCCAGCAGCCTCACTAGCGGGAAGAGCGGGGAGCAGTTCTTC. This sequence encodes CASSLTSGKSGEQFF.

In this sample, this clonotype turned up a few times. The chain recombines TRBV4-2 with TRBJ2-1, with TRBD1 matching over 7 bases. V trimming: 0 bases; J trimming: 10 bases; junction bases outside the gene matches: 6. Germline values: CDR1 LGHNA, CDR2 YNFKEQ. The CDR3 is made up of 14 amino acids. DNA of the CDR3: TGTGCCAGCAGCCAAGATTCCAGGACAGGCGAGCAGTTCTTC. Translating it yields CASSQDSRTGEQFF.

This clonotype has just a few counts. The chain has TRBV20-1 and TRBJ2-5; D is perhaps TRBD1 (6 bases). Trimming left V 5 bases short and J 1 base short, with 17 bases between. The CDR3 is made up of 15 amino acids. In germline, CDR1 is DFQATT, CDR2 SNEGSKA (reference sequence). DNA of the CDR3: TGCAGTGCTCCAAATTCAGGACAGACCCAAGAGACCCAGTACTTC. Residues: CSAPNSGQTQETQYF.

This chain connects TRBV7-2 to TRBJ2-1; 10 nucleotides agree with TRBD1. V shed 5 bases, J shed 14 bases, and the junction held 9 bases outside the gene matches. Germline loops: CDR1 SGHTA, CDR2 FQGNSA. The CDR3 length is 13 residues. CDR3 loop: CASSQTGTGDKFF. DNA for the CDR3: TGTGCCAGCAGCCAAACCGGGACAGGGGATAAGTTCTTC.

This clonotype was detected a few times. The chain combines TRBV6-5 with TRBJ1-1; D remains unclear. Between the trimmed V and J ends, which lost 6 bases and 1 base, there was a span of 6 bases. The CDR3 extends over 12 amino acids. The germline V gene encodes CDR1 MNHEY and CDR2 SVGAGI. In DNA form, the CDR3 reads TGTGCCAGCAGGGAACCGAACACTGAAGCTTTCTTT. Translation gives CASREPNTEAFF.

The sample holds a few counts of this clonotype. The chain uses TRBV4-2 and TRBJ1-3; 9 positions agree with TRBD1. V shed 5 bases, J shed 6 bases, and the junction held 8 bases outside the gene matches. In germline, CDR1 is LGHNA, CDR2 YNFKEQ. This CDR3 contains 15 residues. In nucleotides, the CDR3 is TGTGCCAGCAGCGCCCGGGACAGGGATACAAACACCATATATTTT. Translation: CASSARDRDTNTIYF.

This clonotype was counted between two and nine times. The rearrangement links TRBV4-1 to TRBJ1-5; D call uncertain. CDR1 is MGHRA and CDR2 is YSYEKL in the germline V gene. The V end lost 4 bases, the J end lost 4 bases, and 11 bases lay between the germline ends. The CDR3 is 14 residues long. The CDR3 DNA is TGCGCCAGCAGCCTAGAACCGGGAAATCAGCCCCAGCATTTT. It specifies CASSLEPGNQPQHF.